The 25 T cell receptor beta chains below all came from one sample that was sequenced in a study of neoadjuvant anti-PD-1 for oral cavity cancer. The time point denotes: after neoadjuvant nivolumab, at surgical resection. TCRdb keeps only in-frame clones here, not all; method: immunoSEQ multiplex PCR. The table lists around 8,000 clones, roughly 71% of them singletons, with approximately 3% in the top ten. The starting material was PBMCs, obtained after nivolumab (anti-PD-1) treatment. These receptors originate from a person aged 40 to 85 with oral cavity squamous cell carcinoma.

The count of this clone is one. The rearrangement uses TRBV7-2 and TRBJ2-2; 8 bases are shared with TRBD1. Trimming at V came to 0 bases and at J to 4 bases, leaving 4 bases not matched to a gene. The CDR3 totals 16 residues. Germline CDR1 and CDR2: SGHTA and FQGNSA. CDR3 nucleotides: TGTGCCAGCAGCTTAGCACCGACAGGGGTCACCGGGGAGCTGTTTTTT. Protein product: CASSLAPTGVTGELFF.

V gene TRBV27 combines with J gene TRBJ2-3; D unresolved. V gave up 5 bases and J gave up 0 bases, with 9 bases separating them. The V gene's germline CDR1 is MNHEY and CDR2 SMNVEV (reference sequence). The CDR3 is 14 amino acids. DNA of the CDR3: TGTGCCAGCAGTGACGGAGCTAGCACAGATACGCAGTATTTT. Translation gives CASSDGASTDTQYF.

This clone was picked up a small number of times. V gene TRBV4-3 combines with J gene TRBJ1-1; D remains unclear. The germline V and J ends were trimmed by 1 base and 1 base, with 10 bases remaining between them. There are 15 residues in the CDR3. Germline loops: CDR1 LGHNA, CDR2 YSLEER. The CDR3 DNA reads TGCGCCAGCAGCCAAGTGAGGGCAGGGAACACTGAAGCTTTCTTT. Its translation: CASSQVRAGNTEAFF.

The CDR3 spells CASRNRPDYGYTF. CDR3 nucleotide sequence: TGTGCCAGTAGGAACCGCCCGGACTATGGCTACACCTTC. This rearrangement joins TRBV19 to TRBJ1-2, with unresolved D. CDR3 length equals 13 residues. V gave up 6 bases and J gave up 3 bases, with 11 bases separating them. The germline gives CDR1 LNHDA, CDR2 SQIVND (reference sequence). The whole variable domain, filled in from reference TRBV19 and TRBJ1-2, reads DGGITQSPKYLFRKEGQNVTLSCEQNLNHDAMYWYRQDPGQGLRLIYYSQIVNDFQKGDIAEGYSVSREKKESFPLTVTSAQKNPTAFYLCASRNRPDYGYTFGSGTRLTVV.

This rearrangement joins TRBV10-3 to TRBJ2-7; weak D call: TRBD2 (5 bases). The CDR3 spans 20 residues. Trimming took off 1 base at V and 1 base at J, with 26 bases between the two ends. Germline values: CDR1 ENHRY, CDR2 SYGVKD. CDR3 region: CAISEFSPWRLESGSYEQYF. In nucleotides, the CDR3 is TGTGCCATCAGTGAGTTCTCCCCTTGGCGGCTCGAAAGCGGTTCCTACGAGCAGTACTTC.

There are a few counts of this clone. The chain is built from TRBV7-9 and TRBJ1-6; D uncertain. Trimming removed 1 base from V and 7 bases from J, with 2 bases in between. Germline CDR1 is SEHNR and CDR2 is FQNEAQ (reference sequence). The CDR3 covers 12 residues. The chain's CDR3 is CASSLDNSPLHF. As DNA, the CDR3 is TGTGCCAGCAGCTTAGACAATTCACCCCTCCACTTT.

Only one count was recorded for this clone. The chain has TRBV7-3 and TRBJ2-5; D remains ambiguous. Germline assignment: CDR1 SGHTA and CDR2 FQGTGA. Trimming left V 1 base short and J 1 base short, with 4 bases between. The CDR3 consists of 13 residues. Here the CDR3 DNA reads TGTGCCAGCAGCTTAAGCCCCCAAGAGACCCAGTACTTC. Its translation: CASSLSPQETQYF.

CDR3 nucleotide sequence: TGTGCCAGCAGATCCCTGGCTAATGAAAAACTGTTTTTT. It codes for CASRSLANEKLFF. The chain couples TRBV6-5 to TRBJ1-4; D is unclear. CDR3 length equals 13 residues. Germline V CDR1 and CDR2: MNHEY, SVGAGI. The V end was cut by 6 bases, the J end by 3 bases, with 8 bases between.

This sequence joins TRBV7-3 and TRBJ1-1, with D maybe TRBD1 (6 bases). Looked up from germline, CDR1 is SGHTA and CDR2 is FQGTGA. The CDR3 is made up of 16 amino acids. V gave up 4 bases and J gave up 3 bases, with 18 bases separating them. The CDR3 protein is CASSSYRETRDTEAFF. For the CDR3, the DNA is TGTGCCAGCAGCTCCTACAGGGAGACCCGAGACACTGAAGCTTTCTTT.

The CDR3 DNA reads as TGTGCCAGCAGCGTAGCCGGGACGAATAGCCAAGAGACCCAGTACTTC. It codes for CASSVAGTNSQETQYF. The V call is TRBV9, the J call TRBJ2-5, with D perhaps TRBD1 or TRBD2 (5 bases each). Germline values: CDR1 SGDLS, CDR2 YYNGEE. V was trimmed by 0 bases and J by 1 base, leaving 13 bases between them. This CDR3 has 16 amino acids.

This chain uses TRBV14 with TRBJ1-6, with TRBD1 matching over 11 bases. Germline assignment: CDR1 SGHDN and CDR2 FVKESK. This CDR3 region has 18 residues. The V and J ends lost 4 bases and 5 bases, in that order; junction bases with no gene match: 10. The CDR3 DNA is TGTGCCAGCAGCCTGGACAGGGGGCTTGTTTTAGATAATTCACCCCTCCACTTT. Translated: CASSLDRGLVLDNSPLHF. Combining the CDR3 with reference TRBV14 and TRBJ1-6 gives the whole variable domain EAGVTQFPSHSVIEKGQTVTLRCDPISGHDNLYWYRRVMGKEIKFLLHFVKESKQDESGMPNNRFLAERTGGTYSTLKVQPAELEDSGVYFCASSLDRGLVLDNSPLHFGNGTRLTVT.

The chain combines TRBV7-9 with TRBJ2-2, with 7 nucleotides matching TRBD2. V was clipped by 4 bases and J by 8 bases; unmatched bases: 19. The CDR3 loop spans 18 amino acids. The germline gives CDR1 SEHNR, CDR2 FQNEAQ (reference sequence). The CDR3 region has the DNA TGTGCCAGCAGCTCCTATACCTCGGGGAGGGAGCTACGAGGGGAGCTGTTTTTT. Translated, it gives CASSSYTSGRELRGELFF.

The chain employs TRBV7-2 and TRBJ2-3; TRBD1 is a possible D gene (8 bases). V shed 5 bases and J shed 0 bases, with 12 bases lying between them. Germline loops: CDR1 SGHTA, CDR2 FQGNSA. The CDR3 consists of 15 residues. In DNA, the CDR3 is TGTGCCAGCAGCATACAGGGGGGGAGCACAGATACGCAGTATTTT. Amino acid sequence: CASSIQGGSTDTQYF.

The rearrangement joins TRBV5-6 to TRBJ1-2; no reliable D call. The germline V and J ends were trimmed by 0 bases and 11 bases, with 17 bases remaining between them. This CDR3 contains 14 residues. Per germline, CDR1 SGHDT and CDR2 YYEEEE. The CDR3 region is CASSLVRLEVWYTF. The CDR3 bases are TGTGCCAGCAGCTTGGTCAGGCTCGAAGTGTGGTACACCTTC.

This sequence joins TRBV6-5 and TRBJ2-7; D gene ambiguous. Germline CDR1 is MNHEY and CDR2 is SVGAGI. Trimming pared 0 bases from V and 5 bases from J, leaving 14 bases between. The CDR3 contains 15 residues. The CDR3 sequence is CASSYSLVMGNEQYF. DNA of the CDR3: TGTGCCAGCAGTTACTCGTTGGTGATGGGAAACGAGCAGTACTTC.

The table lists this clone with a few counts. The V and J genes are TRBV5-1 and TRBJ1-2; unclear D gene. V lost 0 bases and J lost 0, with 9 bases in between. The CDR3 runs 15 residues. Germline V gene sequence: CDR1 SGHRS, CDR2 YFSETQ. The CDR3 coding sequence is TGCGCCAGCAGCTTGGCGGGCATGGCTAACTATGGCTACACCTTC. Translation: CASSLAGMANYGYTF.

This chain uses TRBV7-9 with TRBJ1-1; D perhaps matches TRBD1 (6 bases). This CDR3 spans 13 amino acids. Germline V gives CDR1 SEHNR, CDR2 FQNEAQ (reference sequence). Trimming pared 4 bases from V and 1 base from J, leaving 7 bases between. Here the CDR3 DNA reads TGTGCCAGCAGCTACAGGGAGAACACTGAAGCTTTCTTT. Translated, it gives CASSYRENTEAFF.

The J gene is TRBJ2-7, the V gene TRBV11-2; maybe TRBD2 (6 bases). The length of the CDR3 is 13 residues. The germline V gene encodes CDR1 SGHAT and CDR2 FQNNGV. V dropped 3 bases and J dropped 2 bases, with 8 bases sitting between them. In nucleotides, the CDR3 is TGTGCCAGCAGCTTTGGGGGGACCTACGAGCAGTACTTC. Its protein product is CASSFGGTYEQYF.

Of note for this clone: One end of the junction is discordant with germline, which a read error may explain. The V call is TRBV30, the J call TRBJ2-5; D is unresolved. The CDR3 loop spans 11 amino acids. Germline CDR1 is GTSNPN and CDR2 is SVGIG (reference sequence). The CDR3 protein is CAWKGQETQYF. The CDR3 DNA follows: TGCGCCTGGAAGGGACAAGAGACCCAGTACTTC.

The chain has TRBV4-1 and TRBJ1-6; D not resolved. Germline-derived CDR1 and CDR2 are MGHRA and YSYEKL. V shed 2 bases and J shed 0 bases, with 14 bases lying between them. There are 18 residues in the CDR3. The CDR3 DNA follows: TGCGCCAGCAGCCAAACTCCCGTAGGGAGCTCCTATAATTCACCCCTCCACTTT. Its protein is CASSQTPVGSSYNSPLHF.

CDR3 amino acids: CASTGDREFGELFF. CDR3 in DNA: TGTGCCAGCACCGGGGACAGGGAATTCGGGGAGCTGTTTTTT. The chain uses TRBV5-4 and TRBJ2-2; TRBD1 matches 9 bases. This CDR3 spans 14 amino acids. From germline, CDR1 is SGHNT and CDR2 YYREEE (reference sequence). Unmatched junction bases numbered 7, after V lost 6 bases and J lost 7 bases.

The chain is built from TRBV7-2 and TRBJ2-7; D not resolved. Between the trimmed V and J ends, which lost 4 bases and 2 bases, there was a span of 12 bases. CDR1 SGHTA and CDR2 FQGNSA come from the germline V gene. The CDR3 length is 14 residues. DNA of the CDR3: TGTGCCAGCAGCTCAATCGGGTCTGCCTACGAGCAGTACTTC. Translation: CASSSIGSAYEQYF.

This chain connects TRBV14 to TRBJ2-1; D gene unclear. V lost 4 bases and J lost 3, with 4 bases in between. This CDR3 comprises 12 residues. The germline gives CDR1 SGHDN, CDR2 FVKESK. The DNA of the CDR3 is TGTGCCAGCAGCCGTTTCTACAATGAGCAGTTCTTC. Its translation is CASSRFYNEQFF.

The V and J genes are TRBV7-6 and TRBJ2-5; the D call may be TRBD1 or TRBD2 (5 bases each). CDR1 is SGHVS, CDR2 FNYEAQ, per germline. There are 15 residues in the CDR3. V was clipped by 1 base and J by 2 bases, with 11 bases between them. This chain's CDR3 is CASSLVPWGQETQYF. The CDR3 DNA reads as TGTGCCAGCAGCTTAGTCCCGTGGGGGCAAGAGACCCAGTACTTC.

The chain recombines TRBV6-5 with TRBJ2-1; D not certain. CDR1 MNHEY and CDR2 SVGAGI come from the germline V gene. The CDR3 contains 15 residues. Trimming removed 5 bases at V and 0 bases at J, with 11 bases between. CDR3 in DNA: TGTGCCAGCAGTCCCCAGAGTGGCTCCTACAATGAGCAGTTCTTC. The encoded protein is CASSPQSGSYNEQFF.